This T cell receptor beta chain was identified in a study of blood T cells in healthy people across ages. Study outcomes and limitations: Total diversity from one million sequenced T cells was likely underestimated.

As to this clonotype: Its antigen is still unknown.

Each of the donors had about 9.9 milliliters of peripheral blood drawn into EDTA-treated Vacutainer tubes. Per sample, extraction of total RNA gave at least 5.5 micrograms in every case. The CDR3 loop spans 15 amino acids. V shed 3 bases, J shed 5 bases, and the junction held 9 bases outside the gene matches. Germline V lookup: CDR1 MDHEN, CDR2 SYDVKM. A sample-barcoded 5' primer and a J-beta primer mix were used in a second PCR of roughly 7 to 11 cycles. A tag from a template-switch adaptor with 12 random nucleotides marked each cDNA molecule. TCRdb used MiXCR to reprocess the 5' RACE reads, holding one entry per CDR3 protein. Among hundreds of thousands of distinct CDR3 sequences listed, 35% to 45% were seen once.

V and J are TRBV28 and TRBJ1-2, with TRBD1 matching 7 bases. Sequencing input: blood. This receptor was taken from a woman aged 60-70 years in good health. CDR3 DNA: TGTGCCAGCAGTTTGGCTTTAGGGGGCGATTATGGCTACACCTTC. Translation gives CASSLALGGDYGYTF.